Following are 12 T cell receptor beta chains from one sample sequenced in a study of CD8 T cells in Susac syndrome. Reverse transcription of roughly 0.5 to 1 ug RNA used random hexamers. MiXCR was run by TCRdb on the immunoSEQ multiplex PCR reads, yielding one entry per CDR3 protein. Of hundreds of thousands of distinct CDR3 sequences detected, 65% to 90% appear once; the ten largest clones hold around 0.21%. Sequences were obtained from CD8+ T cells from PBMCs. Receptors were obtained from a human donor with multiple sclerosis.

The chain uses TRBV28 and TRBJ2-1; the D gene could be TRBD1 or TRBD2 (5 bases each). V lost 5 bases to trimming and J lost 7 bases, with 24 bases between them. The germline V gene encodes CDR1 MDHEN and CDR2 SYDVKM. CDR3 length: 17 residues. The CDR3 DNA reads as TGTGCCAGCAGTCTACGCCTATCCCGGGGCCCAGGAAATGAGCAGTTCTTC. Translating gives CASSLRLSRGPGNEQFF.

V gene TRBV7-2 combines with J gene TRBJ2-1, with D maybe TRBD1 (6 bases). This CDR3 spans 16 amino acids. CDR1 is SGHTA and CDR2 is FQGNSA in the germline V gene. With 7 bases removed from V and 6 bases from J, the gap between germline ends came to 22 bases. This CDR3 reads CASIPRGYDRVNEQFF. The CDR3 bases are TGTGCCAGCATCCCTAGGGGGTACGACAGAGTCAATGAGCAGTTCTTC.

This rearrangement joins TRBV27 to TRBJ2-5; the D is unclear. Trimming pared 5 bases from V and 0 bases from J, leaving 7 bases between. Germline CDR1 is MNHEY and CDR2 is SMNVEV (reference sequence). The CDR3 has 13 amino acids. The CDR3, as DNA: TGTGCCAGCAGTCTACGGTACCAAGAGACCCAGTACTTC. It codes for CASSLRYQETQYF.

This clonotype has more than one count but fewer than ten. This sequence joins TRBV12-3 or TRBV12-4 and TRBJ2-1; D gene ambiguous. The CDR3 has 10 amino acids. Trimming pared 3 bases from V and 8 bases from J, leaving 2 bases between. CDR3 nucleotides: TGTGCCAGCAGTTTGTATGAGCAGTTCTTC. This translates into CASSLYEQFF.

This clonotype came up a few times. The rearrangement links TRBV29-1 to TRBJ1-4, with a weak D call TRBD1 (5 bases). The germline V gene encodes CDR1 SQVTM and CDR2 ANQGSEA. Trimming left V 6 bases short and J 7 bases short, with 18 bases between. The CDR3 runs to 14 residues. The CDR3 DNA sequence: TGCAGCGTAGGTGAAGGGGTGGGTGTTGAAAAACTGTTTTTT. It specifies CSVGEGVGVEKLFF.

CDR3 DNA: TGTGCCAGCAGTTTTTTGGGACAGGGGTACGAGCAGTACTTC. Protein: CASSFLGQGYEQYF. The genes are TRBV12-3 or TRBV12-4 and TRBJ2-7, with 10 positions matching TRBD1. V was pared by 3 bases and J by 4 bases, with 3 bases of the junction left unmatched. CDR3 size: 14 residues.

The chain is built from TRBV28 and TRBJ1-2, with no clear D. The V end was cut by 9 bases, the J end by 0 bases, with 11 bases between. The CDR3 has 13 residues. Germline V CDR1 and CDR2: MDHEN, SYDVKM. CDR3 loop: CASGLLTNYGYTF. For the CDR3, the DNA is TGTGCCAGTGGCCTCCTTACTAACTATGGCTACACCTTC.

The V gene is TRBV13, the J gene TRBJ1-5; weak D call: TRBD1 (5 bases). Between the trimmed V and J ends, which lost 3 bases and 3 bases, there was a span of 15 bases. Germline assignment: CDR1 PRHDT and CDR2 FYEKMQ (reference sequence). The CDR3 length is 16 residues. The CDR3 DNA follows: TGTGCCAGCAGCTTCAGGGTGTCAGGACTCAATCAGCCCCAGCATTTT. Translating it yields CASSFRVSGLNQPQHF. The full variable domain, rest sourced from reference TRBV13 and TRBJ1-5, is AAGVIQSPRHLIKEKRETATLKCYPIPRHDTVYWYQQGPGQDPQFLISFYEKMQSDKGSIPDRFSAQQFSDYHSELNMSSLELGDSALYFCASSFRVSGLNQPQHFGDGTRLSIL.

The CDR3 here is CSARAPLVGSNYGYTF. The DNA for the CDR3 is TGCAGTGCTAGAGCGCCCCTCGTAGGTTCGAACTATGGCTACACCTTC. The rearrangement uses TRBV20-1 and TRBJ1-2; no reliable D call. The V gene lost 1 base and the J gene lost 2 bases, with 17 bases spanning the gap. Germline-derived CDR1 and CDR2 are DFQATT and SNEGSKA (reference sequence). The CDR3 consists of 16 residues.

The J gene is TRBJ2-7, the V gene TRBV9, with 9 bases lining up with TRBD2. The length of the CDR3 is 15 residues. The junction had 9 bases not matched to a gene; V was cut back by 3 bases and J by 5 bases. Germline loops: CDR1 SGDLS, CDR2 YYNGEE. The CDR3, as DNA: TGTGCCAGCAGCGCGCCCGGGACTAGCTTGAACGAGCAGTACTTC. Protein sequence: CASSAPGTSLNEQYF.

This chain uses TRBV19 with TRBJ2-1; TRBD2 is a possible D gene (5 bases). Trimming took 3 bases from V and 5 from J, leaving 14 bases between them. The germline V gene encodes CDR1 LNHDA and CDR2 SQIVND (reference sequence). The CDR3 consists of 15 residues. CDR3 loop: CASSIAAGPNNEQFF. The CDR3 DNA follows: TGTGCCAGTAGTATCGCCGCGGGTCCTAACAATGAGCAGTTCTTC.

For the CDR3, the DNA is TGTGCCAGCAGTGGAATTCCCAGGGGGGATGGCTACACCTTC. Translated: CASSGIPRGDGYTF. V is TRBV2 and J is TRBJ1-2; 7 nucleotides agree with TRBD1. Germline trimming cut 4 bases from V and 6 bases from J; bases unmatched to any gene: 8. This CDR3 spans 14 amino acids. Germline assignment: CDR1 SNHLY and CDR2 FYNNEI.